This TCR beta chain originates from a study of CD8 T cells in ankylosing spondylitis. Study outcomes and limitations: As reported, disease-linked clones showed significant enrichment in matched ankylosing spondylitis synovial fluid. Blood from ankylosing spondylitis patients appeared to carry a characteristic roughly 8-variant TCR beta motif. Earlier literature documents some of the motif variants in reactive arthritis synovial fluid and blood.

This clonotype was counted only a few times. Its target is not known. Trimming shortened V by 2 bases and J by 0 bases, and 12 bases separated the two germline ends. Looked up from germline, CDR1 is SGHRS and CDR2 is YFSETQ. The CDR3 covers 16 residues. TCRdb ran MiXCR on the 5' RACE reads and lists one entry per CDR3 protein. The sample gives fewer than 500,000 distinct CDR3 sequences, 26% of which show up once; 0.75% to 0.9% is in the top ten. The genes are TRBV5-1 and TRBJ2-1; D gene unclear. The material sequenced was blood, either unsorted or a sorted T cell fraction (not recorded which). The TCR comes from a male donor with ankylosing spondylitis. For the CDR3, the DNA is TGCGCCAGCAGCTTCGGTGGGGTCAGCTCCTACAATGAGCAGTTCTTC. This translates into CASSFGGVSSYNEQFF.